A single TCR beta chain is shown here with its context. The CDR3 is 14 residues long. Germline-derived CDR1 and CDR2 are MDHEN and SYDVKM. V lost 7 bases and J lost 10; bases outside the gene matches: 11. In Seattle, patients joined the study during active infection and were tracked longitudinally. Per the study methods: Estimation of nucleated cell counts was performed using reference gene primer amplification. Method: immunoSEQ multiplex PCR; TCRdb's copy keeps in-frame clones and lacks some. That table furnishes V, J and clone size, whereas the DNA furnished D and trimming. The sample contains more than 200,000 clones, about nine tenths of which appear only once. These data come from a study of blood T cell repertoires in COVID-19. For the study at large: Acute-phase and convalescent COVID-19 samples originated in the United States, Italy and Spain.

Sequences were obtained from peripheral blood. The TCR was taken from a man aged 50 to 59 with COVID-19, enrolled during active disease. V is TRBV28 and J is TRBJ1-5; 9 bases align to TRBD1. CDR3 coding DNA: TGTGCCAGCACACCGGGACAGGGCCCTAGTCCCCAGCATTTT. Translation gives CASTPGQGPSPQHF.